The rows below give T cell receptor beta chains drawn from one sample of a study of shared clonotypes between healthy human individuals. Some clones are missing from TCRdb's copy, which holds only in-frame ones; the method was immunoSEQ multiplex PCR. The table has some 2.4 million clones, approximately 93% seen once. The source material was naive CD4+ T cells from PBMCs. The receptors here all came from a man aged 18 to 30 in good health. Some clones in this sample may be carry-over from other donors' samples. The CDR3 runs from the conserved cysteine through the conserved F or W. The D gene is left open where the match is weak. Rows give clone size only sometimes, using once, few, many, or a class for an expanded clone.

D gene | J gene | V gene | clone size | CDR3 DNA | CDR3 protein
NA | TRBJ1-5 | TRBV2 | few | TGTGCCAGCAGTCTCAGGTTGGGGAATCAGCCCCAGCATTTT | CASSLRLGNQPQHF
NA | TRBJ1-5 | TRBV19 | NA | TGTGCCAGTAGCCCCGGGGCCCCCAATCAGCCCCAGCATTTT | CASSPGAPNQPQHF
NA | TRBJ2-5 | TRBV7-2 | NA | TGTGCCAGCAGCTTTTTAGCGTGGAGAGGGGAGACCCAGTACTTC | CASSFLAWRGETQYF
TRBD2 | TRBJ2-7 | TRBV10-2 | NA | TGCGCCAGCAGTCCCGGGACTAGCGAGTACGAGCAGTACTTC | CASSPGTSEYEQYF
TRBD1 | TRBJ2-7 | TRBV6-5 | NA | TGTGCCAGCAGTTACGGACAGGAGTACGAGCAGTACTTC | CASSYGQEYEQYF
TRBD2 | TRBJ2-7 | TRBV2 | NA | TGTGCCAGCAGTGAAGCCTGGCTAGCGGGCCTATCCTACGAGCAGTACTTC | CASSEAWLAGLSYEQYF
TRBD1 | TRBJ1-3 | TRBV19 | NA | TGTGCCAGTAGGAAAACAGGGGGCGAAGGAAACACCATATATTTT | CASRKTGGEGNTIYF
NA | TRBJ2-1 | TRBV6-1 | NA | TGTGCCAGCCAGGGGGGTGAGCAGTTCTTC | CASQGGEQFF
NA | TRBJ2-7 | TRBV11-3 | NA | TGTGCCAGCAGCTTAGATACTGGTTCCAGGCAGTACTTC | CASSLDTGSRQYF
NA | TRBJ1-5 | TRBV28 | NA | TGTGCCAGCAGTTTTGCAGGGCTCGGCAATCAGCCCCAGCATTTT | CASSFAGLGNQPQHF
NA | TRBJ2-1 | TRBV7-2 | NA | TGTGCCAGCAGCCGAGGACAGAACAATGAGCAGTTCTTC | CASSRGQNNEQFF
TRBD1 | TRBJ1-1 | TRBV2 | NA | TGTGCCAGCAGCTTGGGACAGGGGAACACTGAAGCTTTCTTT | CASSLGQGNTEAFF
NA | TRBJ2-5 | TRBV25-1 | NA | TGTGCCAGCAGTTTGACGGAGACCCAGTACTTC | CASSLTETQYF
NA | TRBJ1-1 | TRBV10-3 | NA | TGTGCCATCAGTGAGGACCGTATGGGGCCTTGGGACACTGAAGCTTTCTTT | CAISEDRMGPWDTEAFF
TRBD1 | TRBJ2-2 | TRBV28 | NA | TGTGCCAGCAGCAGAACAGGGGTCGCGAACACCGGGGAGCTGTTTTTT | CASSRTGVANTGELFF
NA | TRBJ1-3 | TRBV30 | NA | TGTGCCTGGAGTAGGGGCGGGGTCGCTGGAAACACCATATATTTT | CAWSRGGVAGNTIYF
NA | TRBJ2-7 | TRBV5-1 | NA | TGCGCCAGCAGCTTGATATTGGGCAGGGCGTCCTACGAGCAGTACTTC | CASSLILGRASYEQYF
NA | TRBJ2-3 | TRBV5-1 | NA | TGCGCCAGCAGCAGCACAGGGGGGCTAGCGGGATGGAGAGATACGCAGTATTTT | CASSSTGGLAGWRDTQYF
NA | TRBJ2-1 | TRBV10-3 | NA | TGTGCCATCAGTGTTTCCGGGATTTTGATAAATGAGCAGTTCTTC | CAISVSGILINEQFF
NA | TRBJ2-1 | TRBV27 | NA | TGTGCCAGCAGTCTTCCGGTACCAGAACTTATCTCATGCTCCTACAATGAGCAGTTCTTC | CASSLPVPELISCSYNEQFF
NA | TRBJ1-4 | TRBV5-1 | NA | TGCGCCAGCAGCTTGCGACCCGGGACGTGGGAAAAACTGTTTTTT | CASSLRPGTWEKLFF
NA | TRBJ2-3 | TRBV19 | once | TGTGCCAGTAGTATTTCGGTGGGGGATACGCAGTATTTT | CASSISVGDTQYF
NA | TRBJ2-7 | TRBV7-6 | NA | TGTGCCAGCAGCTTAGCCAACAGGAGGCTCAACGAGCAGTACTTC | CASSLANRRLNEQYF
TRBD1 | TRBJ1-1 | TRBV5-1 | few | TGCGCCAGCAGCCCCGGACAGGCAAGGGACACTGAAGCTTTCTTT | CASSPGQARDTEAFF
NA | TRBJ1-1 | TRBV6-1 | NA | TGTGCCAGCAGTGGCAGGGGCCCCAGGTACACTGAAGCTTTCTTT | CASSGRGPRYTEAFF
NA | TRBJ2-3 | TRBV21-1 | NA | TGTGCCAGCAGCAAGGACCTAGCTCCAGCCCGCACAGATACGCAGTATTTT | CASSKDLAPARTDTQYF
NA | TRBJ2-3 | TRBV7-2 | NA | TGTGCCAGCAGCCCCCGACTAGTCTCGACGCAGTATTTT | CASSPRLVSTQYF
NA | TRBJ2-2 | TRBV2 | NA | TGTGCCAGCAGTGAAATATCGAACACCGGGGAGCTGTTTTTT | CASSEISNTGELFF
NA | TRBJ2-3 | TRBV5-1 | NA | TGCGCCAGCAGCTCCCTGGGATTCACAGATACGCAGTATTTT | CASSSLGFTDTQYF
NA | TRBJ2-7 | TRBV20-1 | once | TGCAGTGCTAGTGAAAAGGGTCCGTACTTC | CSASEKGPYF
NA | TRBJ1-5 | TRBV18 | NA | TGTGCCAGCTCTCTTAACAGGGACAATCAGCCCCAGCATTTT | CASSLNRDNQPQHF
NA | TRBJ2-1 | TRBV19 | NA | TGTGCCAGTAGTACCATAGCGGAAGACTACAATGAGCAGTTCTTC | CASSTIAEDYNEQFF
NA | TRBJ1-1 | TRBV5-4 | NA | TGTGCCAGCAGCTTGGGGTTGGGCAGCACTGAAGCTTTCTTT | CASSLGLGSTEAFF
NA | TRBJ1-1 | TRBV28 | NA | TGTGCCAGCAGTTCCATCCGGGACATCCAGAACACTGAAGCTTTCTTT | CASSSIRDIQNTEAFF
NA | TRBJ2-3 | TRBV14 | NA | TGTGCCAGCAGCCAATGGGGATTCGCTAGCACAGATACGCAGTATTTT | CASSQWGFASTDTQYF
NA | TRBJ1-2 | TRBV7-2 | NA | TGTGCCAGCAGCCCGAATCCAGGGAGTTATGGGAATGGCTACACCTTC | CASSPNPGSYGNGYTF
NA | TRBJ1-1 | TRBV28 | NA | TGTGCCAGCAGTTTTGTAGATGGTGCTGAAGCTTTCTTT | CASSFVDGAEAFF
NA | TRBJ2-4 | TRBV29-1 | NA | TGCAGCGTTGAATCACCGGGAGTAAACATTCAGTACTTC | CSVESPGVNIQYF
NA | TRBJ2-7 | TRBV4-1 | NA | TGCGCCAGCAGCCAACTGGAGGTAGTCGCCGAGCAGTACTTC | CASSQLEVVAEQYF
NA | TRBJ2-7 | TRBV7-2 | NA | TGTGCCAGCAGCTTAGCGCGACAGGTAGCCTACGAGCAGTACTTC | CASSLARQVAYEQYF
NA | TRBJ1-1 | TRBV7-9 | once | TGTGCCAGCAGCCCTGACCCACGGGGCACTGAAGCTTTCTTT | CASSPDPRGTEAFF
TRBD1 | TRBJ1-1 | TRBV19 | NA | TGTGCCAGTAGTACCCGAGACAGGGGAAGGACTTTCTTT | CASSTRDRGRTFF
NA | TRBJ1-5 | TRBV28 | NA | TGTGCCAGCAGCCCCGGGGGGGCCGGCAATCAGCCCCAGCATTTT | CASSPGGAGNQPQHF
TRBD2 | TRBJ2-7 | TRBV7-9 | NA | TGTGCCAGCAGCCCGTTAGCGGGAGTGGTGTACTTC | CASSPLAGVVYF